What follows are 23 T cell receptor beta chains derived from one specimen sequenced in a study of control samples from healthy donors and cancer patients. TCRdb keeps only in-frame clones here, not all; method: immunoSEQ multiplex PCR. The sample contains some 97,000 clones, less than 90% of which appear only once. Sequenced sample: blood. The source is a woman in her fifties or sixties in good health.

The rearrangement links TRBV4-1 to TRBJ1-4; no firm D call. This CDR3 has 12 residues. Trimming shortened V by 1 base and J by 7 bases, and 4 bases separated the two germline ends. The germline gives CDR1 MGHRA, CDR2 YSYEKL. The CDR3 DNA is TGCGCCAGCAGCCAAGCTCCTGAAAAACTGTTTTTT. It is translated as CASSQAPEKLFF.

V is TRBV7-9 and J is TRBJ2-3; 8 bases fit TRBD1. J was trimmed by 0 bases and V by 5 bases; bases with no gene match: 16. Germline CDR1 reads SEHNR; CDR2 reads FQNEAQ (reference sequence). The CDR3 covers 19 residues. The CDR3 protein is CASSAPPRTGTGSTDTQYF. In DNA form, the CDR3 reads TGTGCCAGCAGCGCCCCCCCCCGGACAGGGACGGGGAGCACAGATACGCAGTATTTT. The full variable domain, rest sourced from reference TRBV7-9 and TRBJ2-3, is DTGVSQNPRHKITKRGQNVTFRCDPISEHNRLYWYRQTLGQGPEFLTYFQNEAQLEKSRLLSDRFSAERPKGSFSTLEIQRTEQGDSAMYLCASSAPPRTGTGSTDTQYFGPGTRLTVL.

This clone has just one count. The rearrangement uses TRBV7-9 and TRBJ2-1, with TRBD2 matching over 10 bases. V trimming: 2 bases; J trimming: 7 bases; junction bases outside the gene matches: 11. The germline CDR1 and CDR2 sequences are SEHNR and FQNEAQ (reference sequence). This CDR3 region has 17 residues. The CDR3 loop reads CASSLSAAGGRGNEQFF. The DNA for the CDR3 is TGTGCCAGCAGCTTAAGTGCAGCGGGAGGGCGAGGTAATGAGCAGTTCTTC.

The rearrangement links TRBV10-3 to TRBJ1-1; D may be TRBD1 (5 bases). The germline V gene encodes CDR1 ENHRY and CDR2 SYGVKD. Deletions cut 6 bases from V and 1 base from J, with 9 bases between. There are 13 residues in the CDR3. In nucleotides, the CDR3 is TGTGCCATCAGGTTTACAGGGAACACTGAAGCTTTCTTT. This codes for CAIRFTGNTEAFF.

The chain links TRBV29-1 to TRBJ2-7; D ambiguous. CDR1 SQVTM and CDR2 ANQGSEA come from the germline V gene. The V end was cut by 4 bases, the J end by 2 bases, with 15 bases between. The CDR3 has 14 amino acids. This CDR3 is CSVVTRQEAYEQYF. The CDR3 DNA sequence: TGCAGCGTTGTGACACGGCAGGAAGCCTACGAGCAGTACTTC.

V is TRBV6-5 and J is TRBJ1-2; D remains ambiguous. Between the trimmed V and J ends, which lost 7 bases and 5 bases, there was a span of 11 bases. Germline V gene sequence: CDR1 MNHEY, CDR2 SVGAGI. This CDR3 contains 12 residues. The CDR3 loop is CASIKIGYGYTF. Written as DNA, the CDR3 is TGTGCCAGCATCAAAATCGGATATGGCTACACCTTC.

The chain couples TRBV7-9 to TRBJ2-3; 14 bases match TRBD2. The CDR3 totals 15 residues. The germline gives CDR1 SEHNR, CDR2 FQNEAQ (reference sequence). V shed 5 bases and J 6 bases; nucleotides not matched to a gene: 4. DNA for the CDR3: TGTGCCAGCAGCGGACTAGCGGGAGGTGGGGATACGCAGTATTTT. It is translated as CASSGLAGGGDTQYF.

V gene TRBV21-1 combines with J gene TRBJ1-6; the table's D gene call, TRBD1, was not cross checked with the DNA. TRBV21-1 counts as a pseudogene. The length of the CDR3 is 18 residues. CDR3 sequence reads: CASSKDQGGPITNSPLHF. The CDR3 coding sequence is TGTGCCAGCAGCAAAGATCAGGGCGGTCCAATTACTAATTCACCCCTCCACTTT.

CDR3 residues: CASLNPKGKLFF. In DNA, the CDR3 is TGTGCCAGTCTCAATCCGAAAGGAAAACTGTTTTTT. J is TRBJ1-4 and V is TRBV19; D remains ambiguous. The CDR3 spans 12 residues. Germline-derived CDR1 and CDR2 are LNHDA and SQIVND (reference sequence). V lost 8 bases and J 10 bases, leaving 14 bases between the germline ends.

The V gene is TRBV3-1 (or the pseudogene TRBV3-2), the J gene TRBJ2-1, with TRBD2 matching 7 bases. The CDR3 contains 15 residues. Germline values: CDR1 LGHDT, CDR2 YNNKEL (reference sequence). Germline trimming cut 4 bases from V and 8 bases from J; bases unmatched to any gene: 11. CDR3 residues: CASSPETSMYDEQFF. The CDR3 coding sequence is TGTGCCAGCAGCCCCGAGACTAGCATGTACGATGAGCAGTTCTTC.

The CDR3 is CASSFGGSNQPQHF. The CDR3 DNA reads TGTGCCAGCAGCTTCGGCGGGAGCAATCAGCCCCAGCATTTT. The chain employs TRBV11-2 and TRBJ1-5; D is uncertain. Per germline, CDR1 SGHAT and CDR2 FQNNGV. The V and J ends lost 3 bases and 1 base respectively, with 7 bases between them. CDR3 length equals 14 residues.

This chain joins TRBV5-4 and TRBJ2-7, with 12 positions matching TRBD2. V lost 3 bases and J lost 6; bases outside the gene matches: 4. CDR3 length: 14 amino acids. Germline V CDR1 and CDR2: SGHNT, YYREEE (reference sequence). The CDR3 DNA reads as TGTGCCAGCAGCTCCCGACTAGCGGGAGCCGAGCAGTACGTC. Amino acids: CASSSRLAGAEQYV.

V is TRBV27 and J is TRBJ2-7; D call uncertain. Germline V gene sequence: CDR1 MNHEY, CDR2 SMNVEV (reference sequence). V gave up 4 bases and J gave up 4 bases, with 11 bases separating them. This CDR3 has 13 residues. CDR3 sequence reads: CASSSGLPYEQYF. In nucleotides, the CDR3 is TGTGCCAGCAGTTCCGGGCTCCCGTACGAGCAGTACTTC.

In its sample, this clone was seen once. The genes are TRBV19 and TRBJ2-7; D may be TRBD2 (6 bases). V lost 6 bases and J lost 0, with 18 bases in between. Germline V gives CDR1 LNHDA, CDR2 SQIVND (reference sequence). The CDR3 runs 16 residues. The CDR3 protein is CASRETGTLSSYEQYF. The CDR3 DNA sequence: TGTGCCAGTAGGGAAACCGGGACTTTAAGCTCCTACGAGCAGTACTTC. Drawing the rest from reference TRBV19 and TRBJ2-7, the complete variable domain is DGGITQSPKYLFRKEGQNVTLSCEQNLNHDAMYWYRQDPGQGLRLIYYSQIVNDFQKGDIAEGYSVSREKKESFPLTVTSAQKNPTAFYLCASRETGTLSSYEQYFGPGTRLTVT.

CDR3 protein: CASSAGTTEYTDTQYF. Written as DNA, the CDR3 is TGTGCCAGCAGCGCCGGGACAACAGAGTACACAGATACGCAGTATTTT. The chain links TRBV9 to TRBJ2-3; D possibly corresponds to TRBD1 (6 bases). Germline CDR1 reads SGDLS; CDR2 reads YYNGEE. The CDR3 length is 16 residues. V was cut by 3 bases and J by 2 bases, with 16 bases left in between.

This chain links TRBV7-9 with TRBJ2-7; D not certain. Trimming took 3 bases from V and 0 from J, leaving 12 bases between them. Germline V CDR1 and CDR2: SEHNR, FQNEAQ (reference sequence). The CDR3 runs to 15 residues. The CDR3 loop is CASSLATVSSYEQYV. Written as DNA, the CDR3 is TGTGCCAGCAGCTTGGCGACCGTTAGCTCCTACGAGCAGTACGTC.

The genes are TRBV10-3 and TRBJ1-2; weak D call: TRBD1 (6 bases). Germline CDR1 is ENHRY and CDR2 is SYGVKD. Trimming removed 8 bases at V and 2 bases at J, with 18 bases between. This CDR3 is 15 amino acids long. Written as DNA, the CDR3 is TGTGCCATCCGGGACACTCACAGCACCAACTATGGCTACACCTTC. This gives the protein CAIRDTHSTNYGYTF.

V usage is TRBV7-2 and J usage is TRBJ2-3; D is unresolved. CDR1 and CDR2 from the germline V gene are SGHTA and FQGNSA. Trimming cost V 5 bases and J 3 bases, with 12 bases left between them. The CDR3 extends over 14 amino acids. CDR3 amino acids: CASSPGLWTDTQYF. CDR3 sequence (DNA): TGTGCCAGCAGCCCAGGCCTGTGGACAGATACGCAGTATTTT.

The J gene is TRBJ2-3, the V gene TRBV6-5, with D uncertain. The length of the CDR3 is 12 residues. The V gene lost 2 bases and the J gene lost 5 bases, with 5 bases spanning the gap. Per germline, CDR1 MNHEY and CDR2 SVGAGI. The CDR3 protein is CASSYARDTQYF. In DNA form, the CDR3 reads TGTGCCAGCAGTTACGCCCGAGATACGCAGTATTTT.

J is TRBJ1-2 and V is TRBV19, with unresolved D. This CDR3 comprises 15 residues. Germline-derived CDR1 and CDR2 are LNHDA and SQIVND (reference sequence). Trimming stripped 3 bases from V and 4 bases from J, with 15 bases between. The DNA for the CDR3 is TGTGCCAGTAGTATGGCCCTCGAGAGGATCTATGGCTACACCTTC. Its protein product is CASSMALERIYGYTF.

The chain uses TRBV3-1 (or the pseudogene TRBV3-2) and TRBJ1-1; no firm D call. The CDR3 is 12 residues long. Germline-derived CDR1 and CDR2 are LGHDT and YNNKEL (reference sequence). With 1 base removed from V and 4 bases from J, the gap between germline ends came to 4 bases. The CDR3 nucleotides read TGTGCCAGCAGCCAAGCCACCACTGAAGCTTTCTTT. It translates to CASSQATTEAFF.

In this sample, this clone turned up once. The J gene is TRBJ2-1, the V gene TRBV9; perhaps TRBD2 as D (5 bases). CDR3 size: 17 residues. Germline CDR1 is SGDLS and CDR2 is YYNGEE. V dropped 1 base and J dropped 5 bases, with 19 bases sitting between them. The CDR3 sequence is CASSVMGSRAANNEQFF. The CDR3, as DNA: TGTGCCAGCAGCGTAATGGGCTCGCGGGCCGCAAACAATGAGCAGTTCTTC. The entire variable domain, with the rest obtained from reference TRBV9 and TRBJ2-1, is as follows: DSGVTQTPKHLITATGQRVTLRCSPRSGDLSVYWYQQSLDQGLQFLIQYYNGEERAKGNILERFSAQQFPDLHSELNLSSLELGDSALYFCASSVMGSRAANNEQFFGPGTRLTVL.

This clone came up a few times. This sequence joins TRBV7-8 and TRBJ2-1, with 10 bases identical to TRBD2. Germline-derived CDR1 and CDR2 are SGHVS and FQNEAQ. After removal of 3 bases from V and 6 bases from J, the junction contained 5 bases not matched to a gene. CDR3 length: 15 residues. This CDR3 reads CASSFSGGMVNEQFF. The CDR3 DNA follows: TGTGCCAGCAGCTTTAGCGGGGGGATGGTCAATGAGCAGTTCTTC.